This record covers a single T cell receptor beta chain. Antigen: not known. Clones were read by immunoSEQ multiplex PCR, and TCRdb kept only the in-frame ones, dropping some. Here the sample spans approximately 81,000 clones, around 87% being singletons. The CDR3 covers 13 residues. Per germline, CDR1 SGHRS and CDR2 YFSETQ. After removal of 5 bases from V and 6 bases from J, the junction contained 6 bases not matched to a gene. These data come from a study of graft-versus-host responses after intestinal transplantation. Findings and limits, study-wide: The presence of high graft-versus-host to host-versus-graft clonal ratios in allografts characterized patients with graft-donor T cell macrochimerism. Marrow from the recipient contained GvH clones, some of which had appeared first in ileum or blood. Declines in HvG clones occurring early post-transplant were associated with peak circulating GvH clone levels.

The TCR sequence derives from a human donor who was the organ donor for an intestinal transplant. Sequenced material: unstimulated CD8+ T cells sorted from spleen or lymph node cells, taken before transplant. This chain links TRBV5-1 with TRBJ1-1; 8 nucleotides line up with TRBD1. CDR3 nucleotides: TGCGCCAGCAGGGCAGGGGGCGCCGCTGAAGCTTTCTTT. This translates into CASRAGGAAEAFF.